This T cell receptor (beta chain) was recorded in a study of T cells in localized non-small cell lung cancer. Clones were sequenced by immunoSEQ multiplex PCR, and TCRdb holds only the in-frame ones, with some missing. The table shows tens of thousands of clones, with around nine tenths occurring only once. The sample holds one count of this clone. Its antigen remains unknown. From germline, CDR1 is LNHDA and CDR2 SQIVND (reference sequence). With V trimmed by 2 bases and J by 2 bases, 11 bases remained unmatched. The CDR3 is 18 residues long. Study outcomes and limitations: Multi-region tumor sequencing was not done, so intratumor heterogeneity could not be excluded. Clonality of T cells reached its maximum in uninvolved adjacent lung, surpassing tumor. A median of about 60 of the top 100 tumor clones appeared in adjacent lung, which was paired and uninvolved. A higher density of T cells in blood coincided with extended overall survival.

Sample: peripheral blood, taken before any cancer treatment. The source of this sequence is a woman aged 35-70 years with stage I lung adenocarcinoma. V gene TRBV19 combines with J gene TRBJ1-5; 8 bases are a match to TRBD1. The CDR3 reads CASSIQGAILYGNQPQHF. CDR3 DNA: TGTGCCAGTAGTATACAGGGGGCGATTTTATACGGCAATCAGCCCCAGCATTTT.